A single T cell receptor (beta chain) is shown here with its context. The junction and the germline gene differ at one end; a read error may be behind it. The data were taken from a study of tumor-infiltrating lymphocytes in primary liver carcinoma. Study details: Roughly 3.5 to 7.13 million productive TCRbeta reads were obtained per sample, with similar numbers across tissue types.

The source material, 20-30 mg of unsorted bulk tissue, was used to co-extract RNA and DNA. Chronic HBV infection was present in the patients, who were treatment-naive. From 400 to 500 ng total RNA, TCR beta cDNA was generated with a primer in the constant region. Slightly modified ARM-PCR, run as three nested multiplex PCR rounds, produced the TCR beta libraries. TCRdb re-analysed the multiplex PCR reads in MiXCR, keeping a single row per CDR3 protein. The data show 20,000 to 30,000 distinct CDR3 sequences, over 65% seen once. This TCR was sampled from a man aged 35 to 55 with primary liver carcinoma and hepatitis B virus infection. Sequencing was carried out using liver tumor tissue from sampling region 3. As to subset: tumor region T3, left-lateral pole.

For the CDR3, the DNA is TGTGCCAGCAGCCCGCTCGGTAACAAGAACAATGAGCAGTCCTTC. Translated: CASSPLGNKNNEQSF. The chain links TRBV4-1 to TRBJ2-1; D not certain. This CDR3 spans 15 amino acids. CDR1 is MGHRA and CDR2 is YSYEKL in the germline V gene.